This TCR beta chain was captured by sequencing in a study of T cells in tumors after PD-1 blockade. Overall study: A subset received ongoing vismodegib 150 mg daily alongside anti-PD-1 therapy. Tumor samples averaged almost 27,000 templates (range about 550-99,264) and fewer than 7,500 unique clonotypes. Findings of the study overall: Some novel exhausted tumor clones appeared in pre-treatment blood, suggesting peripheral recruitment. Clonal replacement was seen across treatment, not between pre-treatment samples.

Looked up from germline, CDR1 is LGHDT and CDR2 is YNNKEL (reference sequence). The CDR3 extends over 17 amino acids. V dropped 2 bases and J dropped 3 bases, with 17 bases sitting between them. To note about this clone: No antigen is known for it.

The repertoire was sequenced with immunoSEQ multiplex PCR; TCRdb's copy has only in-frame clones and lacks some. The sample consists of approximately 1,800 clones, about 76% of them appearing once. Time point denoted: second of two pre-therapy site-matched biopsies about 9 weeks apart. The rearrangement joins TRBV3-1 (or the pseudogene TRBV3-2) to TRBJ2-4, with D tentatively TRBD2 (6 bases). Sequences were derived from tumor tissue, sampled before anti-PD-1 treatment. This receptor was taken from a human donor with basal cell carcinoma. The CDR3 sequence: CASSQRTGDRSKNIQYF. CDR3 nucleotide sequence: TGTGCCAGCAGCCAACGTACGGGGGATCGGAGCAAAAACATTCAGTACTTC.